What follows are 16 T cell receptor beta chains derived from one specimen sequenced in a study of post-analysis software for immune sequencing data. Study results and limitations: Five or six TRBV segments, TRBV5-6, TRBV5-1 and TRBV20-1 among them, were found more frequent in patients than controls.

These receptors lack a known antigen. Unique molecular identifiers had been added to the TCR beta cDNA libraries. TCRdb called the PCR reads again in MiXCR, with one record for every CDR3 protein. The table records 350,000 to 450,000 distinct CDR3 sequences, around 33% of them present only once. The sequenced sample consisted of blood. All receptors come from a girl between 5 and 17 years old with multiple sclerosis.

There are many counts of this clonotype. The rearrangement joins TRBV7-9 to TRBJ2-1, with 9 bases lining up with TRBD2. The ends lost 5 bases at V and 4 bases at J; junction bases unmatched: 18. This CDR3 has 19 residues. Germline V gene lookup returns CDR1 SEHNR and CDR2 FQNEAQ (reference sequence). The CDR3 DNA follows: TGTGCCAGCAGCGTAACAGGGTCTAGCGGGGCCCCGAGGTACAATGAGCAGTTCTTC. This encodes CASSVTGSSGAPRYNEQFF.

CDR3 sequence reads: CSVEEQGGTQYF. DNA of the CDR3: TGCAGCGTTGAAGAACAGGGAGGTACGCAGTATTTT. The chain is built from TRBV29-1 and TRBJ2-3; tentatively, D is TRBD1 or TRBD2 (6 bases each). The CDR3 is 12 amino acids. V gave up 0 bases and J gave up 8 bases, with 9 bases separating them. From germline, CDR1 is SQVTM and CDR2 ANQGSEA.

The chain combines TRBV7-9 with TRBJ2-5, with 12 bases that match TRBD2. J gave up 3 bases and V 5 bases, and 10 bases lay outside the gene matches. Per germline, CDR1 SEHNR and CDR2 FQNEAQ (reference sequence). CDR3 length: 17 residues. The CDR3 loop reads CASSTWTSGDPEETQYF. The CDR3 DNA reads TGTGCCAGCAGCACATGGACTAGCGGGGATCCCGAAGAGACCCAGTACTTC.

In this sample, this clonotype turned up a few times. The chain carries TRBV20-1 and TRBJ2-7; TRBD2 aligns across 11 bases. The CDR3 runs to 13 residues. Germline CDR1 is DFQATT and CDR2 is SNEGSKA (reference sequence). CDR3 in amino acids: CSPLAGASYEQYF. In DNA, the CDR3 is TGCAGCCCACTAGCGGGGGCCTCCTACGAGCAGTACTTC.

The chain links TRBV2 to TRBJ1-5, with a possible D match to TRBD1 (5 bases). The V gene's germline CDR1 is SNHLY and CDR2 FYNNEI. CDR3 size: 15 residues. Deletions cut 1 base from V and 5 bases from J, with 12 bases between. This CDR3 reads CASSEGWQGHQPQHF. The DNA of the CDR3 is TGTGCCAGCAGTGAAGGGTGGCAGGGACATCAGCCCCAGCATTTT.

As for this clonotype: The junction differs from germline at one of its ends, possibly a read error. The chain couples TRBV6-5 to TRBJ2-1, with D maybe TRBD2 (5 bases). The CDR3 runs 15 residues. Germline CDR1 and CDR2: MNHEY and SVGAGI. CDR3 sequence reads: CASSQGLSSYNGQFF. The CDR3 bases are TGTGCCAGCAGCCAAGGACTCAGCTCCTACAATGGGCAGTTCTTC.

This clonotype was found a few times. The chain recombines TRBV7-9 with TRBJ2-1; D could derive from TRBD1 or TRBD2 (5 bases each). Germline CDR1 SEHNR, CDR2 FQNEAQ (reference sequence). The CDR3 extends over 16 amino acids. Trimming removed 6 bases at V and 0 bases at J, with 15 bases between. CDR3 loop: CASRLGAASSYNEQFF. For the CDR3, the DNA is TGTGCCAGCAGGCTCGGGGCGGCAAGCTCCTACAATGAGCAGTTCTTC.

This clonotype showed up just a few times. The chain links TRBV19 to TRBJ2-1; 7 bases align to TRBD1. J was trimmed by 2 bases and V by 6 bases; bases with no gene match: 7. This CDR3 is 15 amino acids long. The germline V gene encodes CDR1 LNHDA and CDR2 SQIVND (reference sequence). The CDR3 nucleotides are TGTGCCAGTAGCGACAGGGATAAGACCTACAATGAGCAGTTCTTC. This codes for CASSDRDKTYNEQFF. Variable domain in full (rest from reference TRBV19 and TRBJ2-1): DGGITQSPKYLFRKEGQNVTLSCEQNLNHDAMYWYRQDPGQGLRLIYYSQIVNDFQKGDIAEGYSVSREKKESFPLTVTSAQKNPTAFYLCASSDRDKTYNEQFFGPGTRLTVL.

In this sample, this clonotype turned up a few times. The CDR3 nucleotides are TGCGCCAGCAGCTTCGGGTCCAGTGGCACAGATACGCAGTATTTT. Its translation is CASSFGSSGTDTQYF. The V gene is TRBV5-1, the J gene TRBJ2-3, with D unclear. CDR3 size: 15 residues. CDR1 is SGHRS and CDR2 is YFSETQ in the germline V gene. The V and J ends lost 2 bases and 1 base respectively, with 11 bases between them. Combining the CDR3 with reference TRBV5-1 and TRBJ2-3 gives the whole variable domain KAGVTQTPRYLIKTRGQQVTLSCSPISGHRSVSWYQQTPGQGLQFLFEYFSETQRNKGNFPGRFSGRQFSNSRSEMNVSTLELGDSALYLCASSFGSSGTDTQYFGPGTRLTVL.

This clonotype was recorded a few times. The chain employs TRBV12-3 or TRBV12-4 and TRBJ1-2, with a possible D match to TRBD1 (6 bases). The V and J ends lost 3 bases and 12 bases respectively, with 17 bases between them. This CDR3 comprises 13 residues. DNA for the CDR3: TGTGCCAGCAGTTTGGGGGGCGCATTCCCTAACACCTTC. This translates into CASSLGGAFPNTF.

This clonotype was seen more than once but under ten times. This sequence joins TRBV2 and TRBJ1-2; D remains unclear. CDR3 length equals 12 residues. Trimming took 4 bases from V and 8 from J, leaving 11 bases between them. The V gene's germline CDR1 is SNHLY and CDR2 FYNNEI. CDR3 residues: CASSGGGNGYTF. The CDR3 nucleotides read TGTGCCAGCAGTGGTGGAGGGAACGGCTACACCTTC. Full variable domain (outside the CDR3, taken from reference TRBV2 and TRBJ1-2): EPEVTQTPSHQVTQMGQEVILRCVPISNHLYFYWYRQILGQKVEFLVSFYNNEISEKSEIFDDQFSVERPDGSNFTLKIRSTKLEDSAMYFCASSGGGNGYTFGSGTRLTVV.

This clonotype was seen only a few times. The gene calls are TRBV18 and TRBJ2-5; TRBD2 matches at 7 bases. The J call is in doubt because the DNA end fits TRBJ2-1 better. CDR1 is KGHSH and CDR2 is LQKENI in the germline V gene. The CDR3 has 16 residues. Here the CDR3 reads CASSPPRPGGQETQFF. CDR3 bases: TGTGCCAGCTCACCACCACGGCCGGGAGGCCAAGAGACCCAGTTCTTC.

The V and J genes are TRBV13 and TRBJ2-7; D may be TRBD1 or TRBD2 (5 bases each). V lost 5 bases to trimming and J lost 6 bases, with 14 bases between them. CDR1 and CDR2 from the germline V gene are PRHDT and FYEKMQ (reference sequence). The CDR3 sequence is 13 residues long. The CDR3 nucleotides read TGTGCCAGCAGCCCCAGGTCGGGGCGCGAGCAGTACTTC. This sequence encodes CASSPRSGREQYF. Together with reference TRBV13 and TRBJ2-7, the CDR3 gives the full variable domain: AAGVIQSPRHLIKEKRETATLKCYPIPRHDTVYWYQQGPGQDPQFLISFYEKMQSDKGSIPDRFSAQQFSDYHSELNMSSLELGDSALYFCASSPRSGREQYFGPGTRLTVT.

Points on this clonotype: Given the absence of the conserved phenylalanine or tryptophan at the CDR3 end, a read error is likely. The chain is built from TRBV12-3 or TRBV12-4 and TRBJ2-1, with a possible D match to TRBD2 (5 bases). This CDR3 contains 13 residues. The V gene lost 8 bases and the J gene lost 3 bases, with 11 bases spanning the gap. CDR3 protein: CASLGINYNEQFC. Written as DNA, the CDR3 is TGTGCCAGCCTCGGGATAAACTACAATGAGCAGTTCTGC.

This clonotype was found many times. The chain recombines TRBV20-1 with TRBJ2-7; 10 nucleotides agree with TRBD1. J was trimmed by 3 bases and V by 6 bases; bases with no gene match: 5. The CDR3 consists of 13 residues. CDR1 is DFQATT and CDR2 is SNEGSKA in the germline V gene (reference sequence). The CDR3 sequence: CSAAGTGVYEQYF. The DNA of the CDR3 is TGCAGTGCCGCCGGGACAGGGGTCTACGAGCAGTACTTC.

Remarks on this clonotype: This could be a read error, since a much larger clone is one nucleotide away. The chain is built from TRBV3-1 and TRBJ1-5; no clear D. Germline V CDR1 and CDR2: LGHDT, YNNKEL (reference sequence). The CDR3 length is 13 residues. CDR3 DNA sequence: TGTGGCAGCAGCCAAGATCAGAGTCAGCCCCAGCATTTT. Its translation is CGSSQDQSQPQHF.